One and the same sample provided the 18 T cell receptor beta chains below, sequenced in a study of blood T cell repertoires in COVID-19. This table comes from immunoSEQ multiplex PCR, and its TCRdb copy is limited to in-frame clones, with some not included. The data hold under 200,000 clones, with about 88% observed a single time. Material for sequencing was peripheral blood. These receptors came from a man aged 18 to 35 with active or convalescent COVID-19.

This clone was observed once. CDR3 in amino acids: CASSLGETYGYTF. CDR3 nucleotides: TGTGCCAGCAGCTTAGGCGAAACCTATGGCTACACCTTC. The V gene is TRBV11-2, the J gene TRBJ1-2; D is unresolved. The V end lost 1 base, the J end lost 4 bases, and 7 bases lay between the germline ends. CDR1 SGHAT and CDR2 FQNNGV come from the germline V gene. This CDR3 has 13 residues.

This sequence joins TRBV20-1 and TRBJ1-4, with 7 bases fitting TRBD1. CDR1 and CDR2 from the germline V gene are DFQATT and SNEGSKA (reference sequence). The CDR3 has 11 amino acids. V lost 6 bases, J lost 7 bases, and 2 bases stayed unmatched. CDR3 nucleotides: TGCAGTGCCAGGGGGGTTGAAAAACTGTTTTTT. Its translation is CSARGVEKLFF.

This clone occurred once. The rearrangement uses TRBV2 and TRBJ2-3; the D is unclear. The V and J ends lost 4 bases and 0 bases respectively, with 11 bases between them. CDR3 length equals 15 residues. CDR1 is SNHLY, CDR2 FYNNEI, per germline. The CDR3 DNA sequence: TGTGCCAGCAGTGGACAAACCTCTAGCACAGATACGCAGTATTTT. Translation: CASSGQTSSTDTQYF.

The chain carries TRBV15 and TRBJ2-2; 9 nucleotides line up with TRBD2. Unmatched junction bases numbered 8, after V lost 0 bases and J lost 0 bases. The germline gives CDR1 LNHNV, CDR2 YYDKDF (reference sequence). The CDR3 is made up of 19 amino acids. The CDR3 coding sequence is TGTGCCACCAGCAGAGATCGCGGACTAGCGTACGCGAACACCGGGGAGCTGTTTTTT. It translates to CATSRDRGLAYANTGELFF.

A few counts support this clone. The gene calls are TRBV6-4 and TRBJ2-1, with TRBD2 matching 9 bases. V dropped 4 bases and J dropped 5; count of bases not matched to a gene: 6. The length of the CDR3 is 15 residues. CDR1 and CDR2 (germline): MRHNA, SNTAGT. The chain's CDR3 is CASSVGASGNNEQFF. The CDR3 DNA follows: TGTGCCAGCAGTGTAGGGGCTAGCGGGAACAATGAGCAGTTCTTC.

V and J are TRBV6-5 and TRBJ2-7, with 10 bases fitting TRBD1. The length of the CDR3 is 15 residues. Trimming cost V 5 bases and J 3 bases; bases outside gene matches: 7. Germline V gene lookup returns CDR1 MNHEY and CDR2 SVGAGI. CDR3 sequence: CASSTMGQGSYEQYF. Here the CDR3 DNA reads TGTGCCAGCAGTACAATGGGACAGGGGAGCTACGAGCAGTACTTC.

This clone turned up a few times. V is TRBV5-1 and J is TRBJ2-3, with D possibly being TRBD1 (5 bases). The germline V and J ends were trimmed by 2 bases and 1 base, with 11 bases remaining between them. The CDR3 has 15 residues. Germline V lookup: CDR1 SGHRS, CDR2 YFSETQ. CDR3 in amino acids: CASSFSGLRTDTQYF. The CDR3 region has the DNA TGCGCCAGCAGCTTTTCAGGGCTACGCACAGATACGCAGTATTTT.

V usage is TRBV4-2 and J usage is TRBJ1-6; D perhaps matches TRBD1 (5 bases). Between the trimmed V and J ends, which lost 0 bases and 7 bases, there was a span of 31 bases. This CDR3 spans 22 amino acids. Germline-derived CDR1 and CDR2 are LGHNA and YNFKEQ. The CDR3 DNA sequence: TGTGCCAGCAGCCAAGATCTGGCCGTCGATTGGGGCACAGCTGGCCCCAATTCACCCCTCCACTTT. Amino acids: CASSQDLAVDWGTAGPNSPLHF.

This clone appeared a single time. A read error may produce the germline difference seen at one junction end. The V call is TRBV4-3, the J call TRBJ2-4; D is possibly TRBD2 (6 bases). CDR1 and CDR2 from the germline V gene are LGHNA and YSLEER. The CDR3 is made up of 16 amino acids. The CDR3 here is CTSSQVVGGAKNIQYF. CDR3 DNA sequence: TGCACCAGCAGCCAAGTCGTCGGGGGAGCCAAAAACATTCAGTACTTC.

This chain connects TRBV7-2 to TRBJ1-2; D remains ambiguous. Trimming removed 5 bases from V and 1 base from J, with 11 bases in between. Per germline, CDR1 SGHTA and CDR2 FQGNSA. CDR3 length: 14 residues. The CDR3 DNA is TGTGCCAGCAGCCCCTTAAATTTTAACTATGGCTACACCTTC. This codes for CASSPLNFNYGYTF. Complete variable domain (other parts from reference TRBV7-2 and TRBJ1-2): GAGVSQSPSNKVTEKGKDVELRCDPISGHTALYWYRQSLGQGLEFLIYFQGNSAPDKSGLPSDRFSAERTGGSVSTLTIQRTQQEDSAVYLCASSPLNFNYGYTFGSGTRLTVV.

This sequence joins TRBV2 and TRBJ1-4, with a weak D call TRBD1 (5 bases). V dropped 5 bases and J dropped 7 bases, with 20 bases sitting between them. Germline-derived CDR1 and CDR2 are SNHLY and FYNNEI. The CDR3 sequence is 16 residues long. CDR3 loop: CASSKGLGGRSEKLFF. CDR3 DNA: TGTGCCAGCAGTAAAGGGTTGGGGGGAAGGAGTGAAAAACTGTTTTTT.

The V call is TRBV30, the J call TRBJ1-4, with TRBD1 as a possible D gene (5 bases). The germline V gene has CDR1 GTSNPN and CDR2 SVGIG (reference sequence). CDR3 size: 15 residues. V lost 2 bases to trimming and J lost 0 bases, with 10 bases between them. CDR3 nucleotide sequence: TGTGCCTGGAGTCAGACAGCCGCAACTAATGAAAAACTGTTTTTT. As protein: CAWSQTAATNEKLFF.

The chain has TRBV28 and TRBJ2-2; D not certain. Germline V CDR1 and CDR2: MDHEN, SYDVKM. V dropped 5 bases and J dropped 6 bases, with 7 bases sitting between them. CDR3 length: 12 amino acids. CDR3 region: CASSLQSGELFF. The CDR3 coding sequence is TGTGCCAGCAGTCTACAGTCCGGGGAGCTGTTTTTT.

This sequence joins TRBV5-4 and TRBJ1-2, with no clear D. CDR1 and CDR2 (germline): SGHNT, YYREEE (reference sequence). V was trimmed by 4 bases and J by 4 bases, leaving 17 bases between them. There are 15 residues in the CDR3. CDR3 sequence reads: CASSEGLGNVYGYTF. Here the CDR3 DNA reads TGTGCCAGCAGCGAAGGTCTCGGGAACGTCTATGGCTACACCTTC.

V and J are TRBV5-1 and TRBJ2-1, with D possibly matching TRBD1 (6 bases). This CDR3 spans 17 amino acids. CDR1 and CDR2 (germline): SGHRS, YFSETQ. V lost 1 base, J lost 3 bases, and 17 bases lay in between. The CDR3 loop reads CASSLLPNRGSYNEQFF. The DNA of the CDR3 is TGCGCCAGCAGCTTGTTACCCAATAGGGGGAGCTACAATGAGCAGTTCTTC.

The V and J genes are TRBV30 and TRBJ1-1; 8 bases are shared with TRBD1. The CDR3 length is 16 residues. CDR1 GTSNPN and CDR2 SVGIG come from the germline V gene (reference sequence). The J segment lost 4 bases and the V segment lost 0 bases, leaving 10 bases of the junction unmatched. The CDR3 nucleotides read TGTGCCTGGAGTGTAGGGACAGGAGTGCTAACCACTGAAGCTTTCTTT. Translating it yields CAWSVGTGVLTTEAFF. Full variable domain (missing parts from reference TRBV30 and TRBJ1-1): SQTIHQWPATLVQPVGSPLSLECTVEGTSNPNLYWYRQAAGRGLQLLFYSVGIGQISSEVPQNLSASRPQDRQFILSSKKLLLSDSGFYLCAWSVGTGVLTTEAFFGQGTRLTVV.

The V and J genes are TRBV5-1 and TRBJ2-1, with a possible D match to TRBD2 (5 bases). V was trimmed by 0 bases and J by 0 bases, leaving 10 bases between them. CDR3 length: 16 amino acids. Looked up from germline, CDR1 is SGHRS and CDR2 is YFSETQ. The DNA of the CDR3 is TGCGCCAGCAGCTTGGCAGGACTCCTCTCCTACAATGAGCAGTTCTTC. Encoded protein: CASSLAGLLSYNEQFF.

The J gene is TRBJ2-3, the V gene TRBV14, with 14 positions matching TRBD2. Germline values: CDR1 SGHDN, CDR2 FVKESK. CDR3 length: 16 amino acids. The junction had 9 bases not matched to a gene; V was cut back by 4 bases and J by 9 bases. CDR3 in amino acids: CASSLGGTSGRVTQYF. The DNA for the CDR3 is TGTGCCAGCAGCCTTGGGGGGACTAGCGGGAGAGTGACGCAGTATTTT.